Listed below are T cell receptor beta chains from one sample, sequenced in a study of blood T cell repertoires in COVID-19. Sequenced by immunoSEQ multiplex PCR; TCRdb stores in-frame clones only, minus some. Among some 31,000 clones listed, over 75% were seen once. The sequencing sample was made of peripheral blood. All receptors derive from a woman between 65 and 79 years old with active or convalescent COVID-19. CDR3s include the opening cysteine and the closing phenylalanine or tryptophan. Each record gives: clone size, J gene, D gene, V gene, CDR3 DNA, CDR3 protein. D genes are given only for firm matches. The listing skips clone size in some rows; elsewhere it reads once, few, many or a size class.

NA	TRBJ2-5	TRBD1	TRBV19	TGTGCCAGTAGTATCATGACAGGGGAAGAGACCCAGTACTTC	CASSIMTGEETQYF
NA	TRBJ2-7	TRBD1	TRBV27	TGTGCCAGCAGTTTATCGGGACAGACAGGCTCGGAGCAGTACTTC	CASSLSGQTGSEQYF
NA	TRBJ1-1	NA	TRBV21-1	TGTGCCAGCAGCAAAGTGGGCAGGGGGATGTGGTTAAGGGACACTGAAGCTTTCTTT	CASSKVGRGMWLRDTEAFF
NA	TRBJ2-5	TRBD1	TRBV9	TGTGCCAGCAGCGGAATGGGGATGACAGGGCGAGGCGGAGAGACCCAGTACTTC	CASSGMGMTGRGGETQYF
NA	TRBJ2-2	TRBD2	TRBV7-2	TGTGCCAGCAGCTTATCTAGCGGCTCCACCGGGGAGCTGTTTTTT	CASSLSSGSTGELFF
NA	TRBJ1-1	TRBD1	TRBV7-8	TGTGCCAGCAGCCCCGGGACAGTGAACACTGAAGCTTTCTTT	CASSPGTVNTEAFF
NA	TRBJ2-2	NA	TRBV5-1	TGCGCCAGCAGCCCCCACAAGGGGCTTGGCACCGGGGAGCTGTTTTTT	CASSPHKGLGTGELFF
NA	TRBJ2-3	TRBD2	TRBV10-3	TGTGCCATCAGGCGGGAGTGGGCAGATACGCAGTATTTT	CAIRREWADTQYF
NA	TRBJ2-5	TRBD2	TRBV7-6	TGTGCCAGCAGCTTAGCGGCGGGGATTACTAGCGGGGAACAAGAGACCCAGTACTTC	CASSLAAGITSGEQETQYF
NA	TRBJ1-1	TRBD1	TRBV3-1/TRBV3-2	TGTGCCAGCAGCCAAGGGACAGGTAACACTGAAGCTTTCTTT	CASSQGTGNTEAFF
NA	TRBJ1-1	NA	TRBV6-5	TGTGCCAGCAGTTACCGAGTCTTAACCGGGGCTGAAGCTTTCTTT	CASSYRVLTGAEAFF
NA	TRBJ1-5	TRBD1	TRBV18	TGTGCCAGCTCACAAGACAGGGGGCGCGGAGGTGTTCAGCCCCAGCATTTT	CASSQDRGRGGVQPQHF
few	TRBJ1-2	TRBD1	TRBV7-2	TGTGCCAGCAGCGCAGGACAGGGCTACGGCTACACCTTC	CASSAGQGYGYTF
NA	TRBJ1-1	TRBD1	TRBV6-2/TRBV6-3	TGTGCCAGCAGCCAAAGGACAGGATCAAACACTGAAGCTTTCTTT	CASSQRTGSNTEAFF
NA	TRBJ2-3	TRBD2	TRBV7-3	TGTGCCAGCAGCTTATGGGCCCCGACTAGCGGGGGATCTAGCACAGATACGCAGTATTTT	CASSLWAPTSGGSSTDTQYF
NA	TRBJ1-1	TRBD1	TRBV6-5	TGTGCCAGCAGTTCCGGGACAGGGCTTTCATTCGCTGAAGCTTTCTTT	CASSSGTGLSFAEAFF
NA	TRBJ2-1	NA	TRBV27	TGTGCCAGCAGTTTCAGGGGCCGCCTGGGTGAGCAGTTCTTC	CASSFRGRLGEQFF
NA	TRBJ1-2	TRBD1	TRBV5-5	TGTGCCAGCAGCCCTCCGGGACAGGGAGAGAGGGGCTACACCTTC	CASSPPGQGERGYTF
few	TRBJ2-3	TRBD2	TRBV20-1	TGCAGTGCTAGTGTAGCGGGTCGGCTTGGGGATACGCAGTATTTT	CSASVAGRLGDTQYF
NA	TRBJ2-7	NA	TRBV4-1	TGCGCCAGCAGCCAAGCCCCCTCAGGGCCCTACGAGCAGTACTTC	CASSQAPSGPYEQYF
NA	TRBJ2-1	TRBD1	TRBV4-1	TGCGCCAGCAGCCAAGAGACAGGGTCTAAGTTCTTC	CASSQETGSKFF
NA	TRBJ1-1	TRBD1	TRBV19	TGTGCCAGTAGGCGGACAGGGCCGAACACTGAAGCTTTCTTT	CASRRTGPNTEAFF
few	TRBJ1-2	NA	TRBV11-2	TGTGCCAGCAGTGGCCGGGGAGACTATGGCTACACCTTC	CASSGRGDYGYTF
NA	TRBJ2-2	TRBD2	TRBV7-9	TGTGCCAGCAGCTTAGGGGGACTAGCGGGGATCCTAACCGCCGGGGAGCTGTTTTTT	CASSLGGLAGILTAGELFF
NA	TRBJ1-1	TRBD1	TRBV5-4	TGTGCCAGCAGGCCCGGGACAGCTCAGACTGAAGCTTTCTTT	CASRPGTAQTEAFF
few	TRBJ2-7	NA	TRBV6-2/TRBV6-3	TGTGCCAGCAGTCTTGCCGGGTCCGGCCGTTACTACGAGCAGTACTTC	CASSLAGSGRYYEQYF
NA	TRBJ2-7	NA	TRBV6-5	TGTGCCAGCAGTTACGGCGGGGGCACCTACGAGCAGTACTTC	CASSYGGGTYEQYF
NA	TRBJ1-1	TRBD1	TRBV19	TGTGCCAGTAGTATGCCCCCGCCGGGACAGGGGTATAACACTGAAGCTTTCTTT	CASSMPPPGQGYNTEAFF